The 11 T cell receptor beta chains given below trace back to one sample, sequenced in a study of blood T cell repertoires in COVID-19. The assay was immunoSEQ multiplex PCR, and TCRdb's table has in-frame clones only and misses some. The sample carries over 300,000 clones, 86% recorded once. Specimen: peripheral blood. These receptors all stem from a woman aged 50 to 60 with acute or convalescent COVID-19.

This clone was counted only a few times. V usage is TRBV24-1 and J usage is TRBJ1-2, with 8 positions matching TRBD1. The V gene end was trimmed by 3 bases and the J gene end by 3 bases; junction bases not matched to a gene: 5. This CDR3 has 15 residues. Germline V lookup: CDR1 KGHDR, CDR2 SFDVKD. The CDR3: CATSDQQGGYYGYTF. CDR3 coding DNA: TGTGCCACCAGTGATCAACAGGGGGGGTACTATGGCTACACCTTC.

The rearrangement joins TRBV7-3 to TRBJ2-5, with 13 bases lining up with TRBD2. The germline V gene encodes CDR1 SGHTA and CDR2 FQGTGA. This CDR3 contains 15 residues. Trimming took 4 bases from V and 5 from J; bases not matched to a gene: 4. The CDR3 nucleotides read TGTGCCAGCAGCTGGACTAGCGGGAGCGCGGAGACCCAGTACTTC. Translating gives CASSWTSGSAETQYF.

J is TRBJ1-2 and V is TRBV6-5; D gene ambiguous. Trimming pared 6 bases from V and 3 bases from J, leaving 17 bases between. Looked up from germline, CDR1 is MNHEY and CDR2 is SVGAGI. This CDR3 has 15 amino acids. This CDR3 reads CASSAWRAGDYGYTF. The CDR3 nucleotides are TGTGCCAGCAGCGCCTGGAGGGCAGGAGACTATGGCTACACCTTC.

This clone was seen once. The chain joins TRBV23-1 to TRBJ2-7, with D perhaps TRBD1 (7 bases). TRBV23-1 is designated an ORF whose function remains uncertain. V lost 4 bases and J 3 bases, leaving 13 bases between the germline ends. The CDR3 has 14 residues. The CDR3 spells CASSPRQGGYEQYF. The DNA for the CDR3 is TGCGCCAGCAGTCCCAGACAGGGAGGCTACGAGCAGTACTTC.

The chain uses TRBV28 and TRBJ1-1; 8 nucleotides line up with TRBD1. Germline loops: CDR1 MDHEN, CDR2 SYDVKM. This CDR3 spans 16 amino acids. V gave up 6 bases and J gave up 3 bases; unmatched junction bases: 12. CDR3 in DNA: TGTGCCAGCAGACCCGTTCCAGGGGGCGAGGACACTGAAGCTTTCTTT. The encoded protein is CASRPVPGGEDTEAFF.

This clone was counted a single time. V gene TRBV27 combines with J gene TRBJ1-5; 7 bases are shared with TRBD1. This CDR3 is built from 14 residues. Germline V gene lookup returns CDR1 MNHEY and CDR2 SMNVEV (reference sequence). Trimming cost V 6 bases and J 6 bases; bases outside gene matches: 8. CDR3 protein: CASRPTGWIQPQHF. The DNA for the CDR3 is TGTGCCAGCAGGCCGACAGGGTGGATTCAGCCCCAGCATTTT.

The chain employs TRBV5-1 and TRBJ1-1; D unresolved. This CDR3 contains 13 residues. CDR1 is SGHRS and CDR2 is YFSETQ in the germline V gene. Between the trimmed V and J ends, which lost 4 bases and 1 base, there was a span of 8 bases. CDR3 loop: CASSPGGNTEAFF. The CDR3 DNA follows: TGCGCCAGCAGCCCAGGAGGGAACACTGAAGCTTTCTTT.

The chain carries TRBV9 and TRBJ2-7; 8 nucleotides line up with TRBD1. Germline V gene sequence: CDR1 SGDLS, CDR2 YYNGEE. The CDR3 spans 16 residues. V was pared by 4 bases and J by 1 base, with 10 bases of the junction left unmatched. The CDR3 is CASSRWAQGDSYEQYF. CDR3 nucleotides: TGTGCCAGCAGCAGGTGGGCACAGGGGGATTCCTACGAGCAGTACTTC.

Points on this clone: The same CDR3 can be traced to other DNA sequences in this sample. The chain employs TRBV5-1 and TRBJ2-5, with D possibly matching TRBD2 (6 bases). This CDR3 contains 14 residues. Germline CDR1 is SGHRS and CDR2 is YFSETQ. V was clipped by 0 bases and J by 3 bases, with 9 bases between them. CDR3 bases: TGCGCCAGCAGCTTGGCACTAGCCGAAGAGACCCAGTACTTC. This gives the protein CASSLALAEETQYF.

This rearrangement joins TRBV7-9 to TRBJ1-1; D remains ambiguous. The germline gives CDR1 SEHNR, CDR2 FQNEAQ (reference sequence). V was trimmed by 5 bases and J by 0 bases, leaving 13 bases between them. The CDR3 is made up of 15 amino acids. In nucleotides, the CDR3 is TGTGCCAGCAGCGTGCCCCCGGGAGTGAACACTGAAGCTTTCTTT. Its protein product is CASSVPPGVNTEAFF.

The J gene is TRBJ1-5, the V gene TRBV7-2, with a tentative D call TRBD1 (6 bases). Trimming left V 1 base short and J 3 bases short, with 7 bases between. CDR3 size: 14 residues. The germline gives CDR1 SGHTA, CDR2 FQGNSA. DNA for the CDR3: TGTGCCAGCAGCTTAGGGACAGTCAATCAGCCCCAGCATTTT. Translating it yields CASSLGTVNQPQHF.